These 2 T cell receptor beta chains were all obtained from the same sample, sequenced in a study of blood T cells in healthy people across ages. A J-beta primer mix and a sample-barcoded 5' primer were used in a second PCR of about 6 to 12 cycles. TCRdb called the 5' RACE reads again in MiXCR, with one record for every CDR3 protein. This table has about 1.4 million distinct CDR3 sequences, around 55% appearing once. The sample taken for sequencing was blood. Every receptor here comes from a man aged 18 to 30 in good health.

The chain recombines TRBV4-2 with TRBJ1-4; no firm D call. This CDR3 contains 15 residues. Germline lookup yields CDR1 LGHNA and CDR2 YNFKEQ. V shed 0 bases and J shed 4 bases, with 9 bases lying between them. CDR3 region: CASSQDWQSNEKLFF. The CDR3 DNA is TGTGCCAGCAGCCAAGATTGGCAGAGTAATGAAAAACTGTTTTTT.

This chain links TRBV28 with TRBJ1-4; TRBD1 might be the D (6 bases). V was trimmed by 9 bases and J by 3 bases, leaving 17 bases between them. This CDR3 contains 15 residues. The germline gives CDR1 MDHEN, CDR2 SYDVKM. The CDR3 here is CASSTTGSANEKLFF. The CDR3 DNA reads TGTGCCAGTAGTACCACAGGGTCGGCTAATGAAAAACTGTTTTTT.